This T cell receptor beta chain was documented in a study of cytotoxic CD8 clonotypes in ibrutinib-treated CLL. This clone was counted only a few times. Sequencing was performed with immunoSEQ multiplex PCR; in TCRdb, only in-frame clones are kept and a portion is missing. The sample carries 15,000 to 20,000 clones, approximately 81% recorded once. CDR3 length: 11 amino acids. The V gene's germline CDR1 is DFQATT and CDR2 SNEGSKA (reference sequence). V lost 7 bases to trimming and J lost 5 bases, with 9 bases between them. The receptor was isolated from a human donor with chronic lymphocytic leukemia. The genes are TRBV20-1 and TRBJ2-1; no reliable D call. The sequencing here drew on PBMCs, taken before ibrutinib treatment. The CDR3 protein is CSGKVNNEQFF. The DNA for the CDR3 is TGCAGTGGAAAGGTAAACAATGAGCAGTTCTTC.